This T cell receptor (beta chain) was sequenced for a study of cytomegalovirus exposure and HLA in healthy donors. The study, taken as a whole, reports: Some highly shared sequence variants likely arose as a pipeline artifact. Later analysis associated a missense DCLRE1C variant with TCR beta V- and J-gene trimming.

Comment on this clone: The antigen is not known.

Primers for the PCR totalled 60 Vbeta and 13 Jbeta. In the source study's methods: The count from a later analysis was some 80 million unique TCR beta chains, approximately 9.9 million of them shared. TCRdb keeps only in-frame clones here, not all; method: immunoSEQ multiplex PCR. The DNA was the basis for D and trimming; V, J and clone size are from that table. The table lists some 120,000 clones, around 78% of them singletons. The CDR3 runs to 17 residues. V shed 0 bases, J shed 6 bases, and the junction held 11 bases outside the gene matches. Germline values: CDR1 SGHDN, CDR2 FVKESK. Sample: PBMCs. The receptor was isolated from a man between 40 and 49 years old in good health and CMV-seronegative. V gene TRBV14 combines with J gene TRBJ1-2; 9 bases are a match to TRBD1. The CDR3 coding sequence is TGTGCCAGCAGCCAAGATCTCGGGACAGGGAATCTTAATGGCTACACCTTC. It codes for CASSQDLGTGNLNGYTF.